The clone carrying this TCR beta chain was observed once. Antigen: not known. The identical CDR3 is also encoded by other nucleotide sequences in the sample. Between the mid-2010s and the late 2010s, patients underwent resection in Japan or China. Histologic diagnosis was independently verified by two lung pathologists. This entry comes from a study of immune evolution from preneoplasia to lung adenocarcinoma. Sequenced by immunoSEQ multiplex PCR; TCRdb stores in-frame clones only, minus some. The sample lists around 10,000 clones, 90% occurring once. The study, taken as a whole, reports: Later-stage lesions seemingly showed higher T cell density and diversity than normal lung. Normal lung had the highest top T cell clone frequencies.

The sequenced sample consisted of FFPE invasive lung adenocarcinoma tissue. This TCR came from a person between 65 and 79 years old with invasive lung adenocarcinoma.

The CDR3 loop is CASSFRGGETQYF. The DNA for the CDR3 is TGTGCCAGCAGTTTTCGGGGTGGGGAGACCCAGTACTTC. The chain employs TRBV27 and TRBJ2-5; TRBD2 is a possible D gene (5 bases). V lost 3 bases and J 5 bases, leaving 10 bases between the germline ends. The CDR3 length is 13 residues. CDR1 is MNHEY and CDR2 is SMNVEV in the germline V gene (reference sequence).